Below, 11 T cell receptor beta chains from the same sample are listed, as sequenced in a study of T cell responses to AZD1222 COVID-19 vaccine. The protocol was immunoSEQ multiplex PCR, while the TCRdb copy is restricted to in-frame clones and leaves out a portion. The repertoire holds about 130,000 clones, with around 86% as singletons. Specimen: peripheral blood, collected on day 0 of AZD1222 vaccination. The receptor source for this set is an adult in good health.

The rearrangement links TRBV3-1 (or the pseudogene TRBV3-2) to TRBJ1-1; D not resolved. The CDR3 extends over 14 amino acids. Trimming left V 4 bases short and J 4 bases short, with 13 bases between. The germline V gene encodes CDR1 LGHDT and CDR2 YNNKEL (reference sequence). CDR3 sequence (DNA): TGTGCCAGCAGCCTTCGCTCCGAGGGCACTGAAGCTTTCTTT. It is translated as CASSLRSEGTEAFF.

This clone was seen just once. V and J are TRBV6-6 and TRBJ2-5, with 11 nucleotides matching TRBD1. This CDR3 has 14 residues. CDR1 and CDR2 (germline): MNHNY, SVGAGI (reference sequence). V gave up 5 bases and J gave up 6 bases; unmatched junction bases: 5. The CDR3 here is CASSRGQGAKTQYF. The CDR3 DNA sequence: TGTGCCAGCAGTCGCGGACAGGGGGCAAAGACCCAGTACTTC.

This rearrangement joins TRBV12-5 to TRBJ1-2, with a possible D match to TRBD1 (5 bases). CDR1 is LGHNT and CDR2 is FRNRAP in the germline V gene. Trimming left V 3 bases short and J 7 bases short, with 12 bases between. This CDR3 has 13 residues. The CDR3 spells CASGLTGTFGYTF. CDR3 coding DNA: TGTGCTAGTGGTTTAACTGGGACGTTTGGCTACACCTTC.

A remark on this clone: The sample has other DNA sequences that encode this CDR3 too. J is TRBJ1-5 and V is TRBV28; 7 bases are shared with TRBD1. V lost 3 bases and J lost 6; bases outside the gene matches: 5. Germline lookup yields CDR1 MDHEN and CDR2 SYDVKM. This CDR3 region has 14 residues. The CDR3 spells CASSFLRGSQPQHF. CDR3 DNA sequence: TGTGCCAGCAGTTTTCTCAGGGGGAGTCAGCCCCAGCATTTT. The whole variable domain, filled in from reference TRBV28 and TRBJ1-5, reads DVKVTQSSRYLVKRTGEKVFLECVQDMDHENMFWYRQDPGLGLRLIYFSYDVKMKEKGDIPEGYSVSREKKERFSLILESASTNQTSMYLCASSFLRGSQPQHFGDGTRLSIL.

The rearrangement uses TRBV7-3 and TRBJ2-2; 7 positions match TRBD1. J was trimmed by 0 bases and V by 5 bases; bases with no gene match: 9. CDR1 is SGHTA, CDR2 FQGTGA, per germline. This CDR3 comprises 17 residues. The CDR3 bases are TGTGCCAGCAGCCAAGGGGGCGGAAGTACGAACACCGGGGAGCTGTTTTTT. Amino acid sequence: CASSQGGGSTNTGELFF.

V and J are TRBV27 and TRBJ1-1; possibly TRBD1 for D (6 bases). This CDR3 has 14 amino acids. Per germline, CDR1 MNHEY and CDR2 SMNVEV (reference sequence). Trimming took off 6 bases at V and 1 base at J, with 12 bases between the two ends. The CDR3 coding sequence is TGTGCCAGCAGCGGGGGCTATGGGAACACTGAAGCTTTCTTT. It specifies CASSGGYGNTEAFF.

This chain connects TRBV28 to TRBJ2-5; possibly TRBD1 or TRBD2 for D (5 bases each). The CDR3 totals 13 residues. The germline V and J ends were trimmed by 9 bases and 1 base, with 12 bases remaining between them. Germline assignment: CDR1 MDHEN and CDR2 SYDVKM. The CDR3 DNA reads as TGTGCCAGTACCAGTGGGGGCCAAGAGACCCAGTACTTC. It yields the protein CASTSGGQETQYF.

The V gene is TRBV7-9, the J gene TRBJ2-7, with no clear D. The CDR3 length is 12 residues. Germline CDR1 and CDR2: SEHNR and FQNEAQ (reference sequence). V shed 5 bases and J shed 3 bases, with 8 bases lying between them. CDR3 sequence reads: CASSTAGYEQYF. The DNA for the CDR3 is TGTGCCAGCAGCACAGCAGGCTACGAGCAGTACTTC.

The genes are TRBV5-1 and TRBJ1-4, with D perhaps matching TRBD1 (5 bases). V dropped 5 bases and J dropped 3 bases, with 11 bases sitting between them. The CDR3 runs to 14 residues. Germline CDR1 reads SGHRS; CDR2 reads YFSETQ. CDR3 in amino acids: CASRTGTPNEKLFF. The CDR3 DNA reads TGCGCCAGCAGAACCGGGACTCCTAATGAAAAACTGTTTTTT.

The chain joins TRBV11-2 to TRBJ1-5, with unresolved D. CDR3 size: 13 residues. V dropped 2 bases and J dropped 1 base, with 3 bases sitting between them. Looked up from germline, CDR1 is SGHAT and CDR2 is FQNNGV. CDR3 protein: CASSLISNQPQHF. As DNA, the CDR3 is TGTGCCAGCAGCTTAATAAGCAATCAGCCCCAGCATTTT.

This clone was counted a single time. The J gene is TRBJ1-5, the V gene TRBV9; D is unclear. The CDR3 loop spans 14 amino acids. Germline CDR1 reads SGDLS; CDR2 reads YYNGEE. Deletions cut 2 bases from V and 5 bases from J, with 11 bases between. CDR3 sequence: CASSVGIGDQPQHF. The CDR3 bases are TGTGCCAGCAGCGTTGGGATCGGGGATCAGCCCCAGCATTTT.